This T cell receptor (beta chain) is drawn from a study of shared clonotypes between healthy human individuals. This CDR3 has 14 amino acids. Looked up from germline, CDR1 is SGHRS and CDR2 is YFSETQ. Trimming stripped 4 bases from V and 5 bases from J, with 15 bases between. Some clones are missing from TCRdb's copy, which holds only in-frame ones; the method was immunoSEQ multiplex PCR. The data hold over 1.4 million clones, with roughly 96% observed a single time. Specimen: naive CD4+ T cells sorted from blood. Subset described: CD45RA+ positively selected. V gene TRBV5-1 combines with J gene TRBJ1-1; D ambiguous. The sequence was collected from a man aged 25-40 years in good health. CDR3 amino acids: CASSGEAGTTEAFF. The CDR3 DNA sequence: TGCGCCAGCAGCGGTGAGGCGGGTACTACTGAAGCTTTCTTT.